Below, 28 T cell receptor beta chains from the same sample are listed, as sequenced in a study of T cell responses to AZD1222 COVID-19 vaccine. Assay: immunoSEQ multiplex PCR; the TCRdb copy retains only in-frame clones and omits some. The top ten clones hold about 28% of a sample with 120,000 or so clones, around 83% of them seen once. The sample here was peripheral blood, taken 28 days after the second AZD1222 dose. Receptors were obtained from an adult who received the AZD1222 COVID-19 vaccine.

V is TRBV2 and J is TRBJ1-1, with D unresolved. Germline V gene data show CDR1 as SNHLY and CDR2 as FYNNEI. This CDR3 has 15 amino acids. V was clipped by 0 bases and J by 10 bases, with 18 bases between them. The CDR3: CASSEAERHNAVAFF. The CDR3 nucleotides read TGTGCCAGCAGTGAAGCTGAGAGGCACAACGCAGTAGCTTTCTTT.

CDR3 sequence (DNA): TGCGCCAGCAGCCAAAAATTACAGGGGGCAGCCTATGGCTACACCTTC. Amino acids: CASSQKLQGAAYGYTF. The chain uses TRBV4-1 and TRBJ1-2; 9 bases match TRBD1. V trimming: 2 bases; J trimming: 4 bases; junction bases outside the gene matches: 8. The germline V gene has CDR1 MGHRA and CDR2 YSYEKL. CDR3 length: 16 amino acids.

The chain employs TRBV27 and TRBJ1-2; D may be TRBD1 (6 bases). This CDR3 spans 12 amino acids. Looked up from germline, CDR1 is MNHEY and CDR2 is SMNVEV (reference sequence). Trimming shortened V by 6 bases and J by 8 bases, and 13 bases separated the two germline ends. The CDR3 sequence: CASSPGGGGYTF. CDR3 DNA sequence: TGTGCCAGCAGCCCCGGGGGGGGCGGCTACACCTTC.

V gene TRBV27 combines with J gene TRBJ2-7; weak D call: TRBD1 (6 bases). This CDR3 contains 15 residues. The V and J ends lost 3 bases and 2 bases respectively, with 14 bases between them. Germline V gene lookup returns CDR1 MNHEY and CDR2 SMNVEV (reference sequence). CDR3 amino acids: CASSFKVQGPYEQYF. CDR3 nucleotide sequence: TGTGCCAGCAGTTTCAAGGTACAGGGACCCTACGAGCAGTACTTC.

This chain links TRBV6-2 or TRBV6-3 with TRBJ1-5; D is perhaps TRBD1 (5 bases). V lost 7 bases and J lost 2, with 15 bases in between. CDR1 and CDR2 (germline): MNHEY, SVGEGT. The CDR3 totals 15 residues. CDR3 bases: TGTGCCAGCACCCCAAAGGGACGGGGCAATCAGCCCCAGCATTTT. Its protein is CASTPKGRGNQPQHF.

CDR3 loop: CASRKTGGDQPQHF. CDR3 DNA sequence: TGTGCCAGCAGGAAGACAGGGGGCGATCAGCCCCAGCATTTT. The V and J genes are TRBV2 and TRBJ1-5, with 10 bases identical to TRBD1. The V and J ends lost 6 bases and 5 bases, in that order; junction bases with no gene match: 4. The CDR3 has 14 amino acids. Germline loops: CDR1 SNHLY, CDR2 FYNNEI.

V is TRBV5-1 and J is TRBJ1-1; no reliable D call. The V gene lost 1 base and the J gene lost 1 base, with 8 bases spanning the gap. This CDR3 is 14 amino acids long. CDR1 and CDR2 (germline): SGHRS, YFSETQ. The CDR3 region has the DNA TGCGCCAGCAGCTTGATCGCCTCGAACACTGAAGCTTTCTTT. Amino acids: CASSLIASNTEAFF. Full variable domain (remainder filled in from reference TRBV5-1 and TRBJ1-1): KAGVTQTPRYLIKTRGQQVTLSCSPISGHRSVSWYQQTPGQGLQFLFEYFSETQRNKGNFPGRFSGRQFSNSRSEMNVSTLELGDSALYLCASSLIASNTEAFFGQGTRLTVV.

The chain carries TRBV5-4 and TRBJ1-3; 8 nucleotides align to TRBD1. CDR1 is SGHNT and CDR2 is YYREEE in the germline V gene (reference sequence). Trimming at V came to 4 bases and at J to 1 base, leaving 7 bases not matched to a gene. The CDR3 has 16 amino acids. The CDR3 nucleotides read TGTGCCAGCAGCCCTGGACAGGGAGGGTCTGGAAACACCATATATTTT. Translation gives CASSPGQGGSGNTIYF.

This clone was counted a single time. The J gene is TRBJ1-1, the V gene TRBV7-2, with TRBD1 identical over 9 bases. CDR1 SGHTA and CDR2 FQGNSA come from the germline V gene. CDR3 length equals 15 residues. After removal of 6 bases from V and 0 bases from J, the junction contained 5 bases not matched to a gene. In DNA form, the CDR3 reads TGTGCCAGCAGTCGGAGGGACAGGGTGAACACTGAAGCTTTCTTT. Translating it yields CASSRRDRVNTEAFF.

The gene calls are TRBV14 and TRBJ1-6; D is unclear. Germline CDR1 is SGHDN and CDR2 is FVKESK. The CDR3 runs 15 residues. Trimming removed 2 bases at V and 9 bases at J, with 14 bases between. CDR3 sequence reads: CASSQQVVGSSPLHF. The CDR3 coding sequence is TGTGCCAGCAGCCAACAGGTAGTCGGTTCTTCACCCCTCCACTTT.

The chain uses TRBV4-1 and TRBJ2-7; TRBD1 agrees at 8 bases. The ends lost 1 base at V and 4 bases at J; junction bases unmatched: 9. The CDR3 is 16 residues long. Germline values: CDR1 MGHRA, CDR2 YSYEKL. CDR3: CASSQVFPGGEYEQYF. In DNA, the CDR3 is TGCGCCAGCAGCCAAGTATTTCCAGGGGGCGAATACGAGCAGTACTTC.

The rearrangement uses TRBV6-5 and TRBJ2-1, with TRBD1 as a possible D gene (6 bases). Per the germline V gene, CDR1 is MNHEY and CDR2 is SVGAGI. The germline V and J ends were trimmed by 6 bases and 7 bases, with 19 bases remaining between them. This CDR3 is 15 amino acids long. This CDR3 reads CASSPGQFFWNEQFF. Here the CDR3 DNA reads TGTGCCAGCAGCCCCGGACAGTTTTTCTGGAATGAGCAGTTCTTC.

J is TRBJ1-2 and V is TRBV27; D is unresolved. From germline, CDR1 is MNHEY and CDR2 SMNVEV (reference sequence). The V end lost 3 bases, the J end lost 8 bases, and 19 bases lay between the germline ends. The CDR3 length is 15 residues. The CDR3 nucleotides are TGTGCCAGCAGTTTCTCCCCGGAGGGCTTGGGGGGCTACACCTTC. Its translation: CASSFSPEGLGGYTF.

V and J are TRBV9 and TRBJ2-1; TRBD1 aligns across 9 bases. This CDR3 has 18 amino acids. The V gene end was trimmed by 1 base and the J gene end by 10 bases; junction bases not matched to a gene: 18. Looked up from germline, CDR1 is SGDLS and CDR2 is YYNGEE. The CDR3, as DNA: TGTGCCAGCAGCGTATCCCACCGATACGGGACAGGGACAGAAGAGCAGTTCTTC. Its translation is CASSVSHRYGTGTEEQFF. Full variable domain (remainder filled in from reference TRBV9 and TRBJ2-1): DSGVTQTPKHLITATGQRVTLRCSPRSGDLSVYWYQQSLDQGLQFLIQYYNGEERAKGNILERFSAQQFPDLHSELNLSSLELGDSALYFCASSVSHRYGTGTEEQFFGPGTRLTVL.

The table lists this clone with a count of one. The V and J genes are TRBV29-1 and TRBJ2-7; tentative D call: TRBD1 (6 bases). V lost 2 bases to trimming and J lost 12 bases, with 14 bases between them. Per the germline V gene, CDR1 is SQVTM and CDR2 is ANQGSEA. This CDR3 has 11 residues. The CDR3 DNA is TGCAGCGTTGAACCGGACGGACAGCGGTACTTC. Its protein is CSVEPDGQRYF.

The chain joins TRBV5-6 to TRBJ2-2; D gene unclear. Trimming took 6 bases from V and 2 from J, leaving 14 bases between them. Germline CDR1 reads SGHDT; CDR2 reads YYEEEE. The CDR3 is 15 amino acids. CDR3 DNA: TGTGCCAGCACCCTGGGTCTCACCAACACCGGGGAGCTGTTTTTT. This encodes CASTLGLTNTGELFF.

V gene TRBV18 combines with J gene TRBJ2-7; 10 nucleotides line up with TRBD1. CDR3 length: 14 residues. In germline, CDR1 is KGHSH, CDR2 LQKENI. The trim removed 3 bases at V and 3 bases at J, leaving 2 bases unmatched. The CDR3 coding sequence is TGTGCCAGCTCACCGGGACAGGGGAACTACGAGCAGTACTTC. It is translated as CASSPGQGNYEQYF.

The chain is built from TRBV7-9 and TRBJ2-1; D not resolved. Per the germline V gene, CDR1 is SEHNR and CDR2 is FQNEAQ (reference sequence). This CDR3 spans 15 amino acids. V lost 5 bases and J lost 5, with 16 bases in between. The CDR3 DNA sequence: TGTGCCAGCAGCCCCATCCAGGCAGGACACAATGAGCAGTTCTTC. Its protein is CASSPIQAGHNEQFF.

V gene TRBV5-1 combines with J gene TRBJ2-2; 11 bases map to TRBD2. Trimming took 3 bases from V and 1 from J; bases not matched to a gene: 5. Germline CDR1 and CDR2: SGHRS and YFSETQ. The CDR3 length is 17 residues. The CDR3 loop reads CASSSGLAGWNTGELFF. The CDR3 DNA follows: TGCGCCAGCAGCTCCGGACTAGCGGGCTGGAACACCGGGGAGCTGTTTTTT.

The table lists this clone with a count of one. One junction end disagrees with the germline gene, perhaps due to a read error. The rearrangement links TRBV7-7 to TRBJ2-5; possibly TRBD1 for D (6 bases). Germline CDR1 is SSHAT and CDR2 is FNYEAQ (reference sequence). The CDR3 has 15 residues. The CDR3 region has the DNA TGTGCTAGCAGCCCAGAGGGGGTAGAGGAGGAGACCCAGTACTTC. It encodes CASSPEGVEEETQYF.

CDR3 coding DNA: TGCGCCAGCAGTGAAGGGAATAGCAATCAGCCCCAGCATTTT. Residues: CASSEGNSNQPQHF. The chain has TRBV10-1 and TRBJ1-5; D uncertain. Trimming removed 3 bases from V and 0 bases from J, with 6 bases in between. This CDR3 has 14 residues. Germline V gene lookup returns CDR1 WNHNN and CDR2 SYGVQD (reference sequence).

The chain combines TRBV2 with TRBJ1-6; 11 bases are shared with TRBD1. With 5 bases clipped from V and 10 bases from J, the junction kept 10 bases outside the gene matches. There are 16 residues in the CDR3. CDR1 and CDR2 (germline): SNHLY, FYNNEI. In DNA, the CDR3 is TGTGCCAGCAGTACCGATGCCGGGACAGGGGGATCACCCCTCCACTTT. It translates to CASSTDAGTGGSPLHF.

The chain couples TRBV5-5 to TRBJ2-7, with 12 bases that match TRBD1. CDR3 size: 17 residues. V lost 2 bases to trimming and J lost 5 bases; unmatched junction nucleotides: 11. The V gene's germline CDR1 is SGHKS and CDR2 YYEKEE (reference sequence). The CDR3 DNA sequence: TGTGCCAGCAGCTTCTTCCCCGGGACAGGGGGCAGGAACGAGCAGTACTTC. Its translation: CASSFFPGTGGRNEQYF.

The rearrangement joins TRBV6-5 to TRBJ1-2; 7 bases match TRBD1. Unmatched junction bases numbered 8, after V lost 2 bases and J lost 5 bases. This CDR3 region has 15 residues. Germline values: CDR1 MNHEY, CDR2 SVGAGI. The CDR3 here is CASSYRSTGTYGYTF. As DNA, the CDR3 is TGTGCCAGCAGTTACCGTTCGACAGGGACTTATGGCTACACCTTC.

This chain uses TRBV28 with TRBJ1-3, with a possible D match to TRBD1 (5 bases). Germline values: CDR1 MDHEN, CDR2 SYDVKM. V was cut by 2 bases and J by 4 bases, with 9 bases left in between. This CDR3 is built from 14 residues. The CDR3 sequence is CASSLSGGGNTIYF. CDR3 coding DNA: TGTGCCAGCAGTTTAAGTGGGGGAGGAAACACCATATATTTT. The full variable domain, in which reference TRBV28 and TRBJ1-3 provide the parts outside the CDR3, is DVKVTQSSRYLVKRTGEKVFLECVQDMDHENMFWYRQDPGLGLRLIYFSYDVKMKEKGDIPEGYSVSREKKERFSLILESASTNQTSMYLCASSLSGGGNTIYFGEGSWLTVV.

The chain employs TRBV6-1 and TRBJ1-1; D ambiguous. Trimming took off 2 bases at V and 0 bases at J, with 1 base between the two ends. CDR3 length: 12 amino acids. Germline V CDR1 and CDR2: MNHNS, SASEGT. CDR3 in DNA: TGTGCCAGCAGTGAAATGAACACTGAAGCTTTCTTT. Encoded protein: CASSEMNTEAFF.

The chain recombines TRBV30 with TRBJ1-1; 8 bases match TRBD1. This CDR3 has 14 amino acids. V dropped 2 bases and J dropped 2; count of bases not matched to a gene: 4. From germline, CDR1 is GTSNPN and CDR2 SVGIG (reference sequence). The CDR3 nucleotides read TGTGCCTGGAGTTCTGGACAGGGTAACACTGAAGCTTTCTTT. It encodes CAWSSGQGNTEAFF.

The rearrangement joins TRBV11-2 to TRBJ1-3; D is possibly TRBD1 (5 bases). CDR1 and CDR2 from the germline V gene are SGHAT and FQNNGV. Trimming took off 4 bases at V and 4 bases at J, with 8 bases between the two ends. The CDR3 consists of 13 residues. Here the CDR3 reads CASSSGTGNTIYF. CDR3 in DNA: TGTGCCAGCAGCTCGGGGACGGGAAACACCATATATTTT.